This T cell receptor (beta chain) comes out of a study of blood T cell repertoires in COVID-19 (dated by TCRdb to the early 2020s). Broadly, across the study: Samples covering the acute and convalescent phases of COVID-19 were provided by collaborators in the United States, Italy and Spain. The prospective study material was composed of cDNA or gDNA derived from T cells, B-cell-depleted T cells, or PBMCs. The dataset comprised deeply sampled blood TCRbeta repertoires from subjects exposed to, actively infected with, or recovered from COVID-19. A freely available public database, intended as a resource for researchers studying the immune response to SARS-CoV-2, is where the repertoires were released. Samples were obtained from the ongoing ImmuneRACE study (first 160 participants) and from 1,000 to 1,500 subjects provided by 6 global collaborators. Sample metadata almost always included a de-identified subject ID, COVID-19 status, age in years and sex. Where available, HLA class I and class II types were taken from metadata supplied by the sample provider and were not determined by assay-based typing.

About this clone: Its antigen specificity is not known. One base away there is no much larger clone; base qualities are not given.

The collaborating institutions used their own protocols to collect whole blood in K2EDTA tubes. For TCRbeta analysis, collaborators shipped samples in one of three forms: frozen whole blood, isolated PBMCs, or DNA extracted from either of those sample types. The V end loses 2 bases and the J end loses 4 bases, and a stretch of 15 bases separates them. Per the germline V gene, SGDLS is the CDR1 and YYNGEE is the CDR2. Including the terminal cysteine and phenylalanine, the CDR3 comprises 15 residues. Left in the record is the CDR3 DNA by itself, 45 bases read in frame from the first base. TCRbeta CDR3 regions were amplified from genomic DNA using the immunoSEQ Assay, a bias-controlled multiplex PCR. The original pipeline was this. Nucleated cell counts per sample were estimated from amplification of reference gene primers within the assay. To quantify the absolute abundance of each unique TCRbeta CDR3 rearrangement, sequence reads were collapsed and filtered. Productive Simpson clonality was computed per sample as the square root of Simpson's diversity index over productive rearrangements. In TCRdb, the immuneACCESS table is reduced to in-frame sequences with V and J assigned. These tables do not hold every clone; where another copy was compared, an unresolved V gene accounts for under half, and the others remain unexplained. For V, J and clone size, that table is used; D and trimming come from the DNA. This sample is represented by around 68,000 clones; over 75% of them were singletons. About 2.9% of the sample comes from the top ten.

The research as a whole found: How much clinical and demographic metadata was included differed by source and by participant, and the metadata was provided uncurated.

The TCR sequence derives from a man aged 45-60 years with acute or convalescent COVID-19. The sequenced sample consisted of peripheral blood. Rearrangement joined TRBV9 to TRBJ1-1; no D gene can be assigned with confidence. In nucleotides, the sequence is TGTGCCAGCAGCGTGACCGGGTTAATGGGCACTGAAGCTTTCTTT. This sequence encodes CASSVTGLMGTEAFF.